These 13 T cell receptor beta chains originate from one sample sequenced in a study of blood T cell repertoires in COVID-19 (dated by TCRdb to about 2020). The library was built by means of the immunoSEQ multiplex PCR assay. TCRdb retrieved this table from immuneACCESS and kept in-frame rearrangements only. Not all clones are present; in checked studies, unresolved V genes account for under half, and no reason is known for the remainder. Present in this sample are a few hundred thousand clones, roughly 87% of which were seen just once. Just under 4% of the sample comes from the top ten. Sample: peripheral blood. The receptors were gathered from a woman aged 60 to 75 with COVID-19, enrolled during active disease.

This clone was recorded only once. This chain connects TRBV7-9 to TRBJ1-2, with D tentatively TRBD1 (6 bases). The CDR3 extends over 17 amino acids. Trimming pared 3 bases from V and 1 base from J, leaving 18 bases between. Germline loops: CDR1 SEHNR, CDR2 FQNEAQ (reference sequence). The CDR3 spells CASSFTAGQRLNYGYTF. The CDR3 DNA reads TGTGCCAGCAGCTTTACCGCAGGACAGAGGCTTAACTATGGCTACACCTTC.

V and J are TRBV3-1 (or the pseudogene TRBV3-2) and TRBJ2-7; 12 bases map to TRBD2. The junction had 2 bases not matched to a gene; V was cut back by 2 bases and J by 6 bases. CDR1 is LGHDT, CDR2 YNNKEL, per germline (reference sequence). The CDR3 loop spans 14 amino acids. The CDR3 bases are TGTGCCAGCAGCCAACTAGCGGGGGGGCGCGAGCAGTACTTC. Encoded protein: CASSQLAGGREQYF.

This clone was seen only once. This chain connects TRBV29-1 to TRBJ2-1; 10 positions match TRBD2. CDR3 size: 13 residues. Germline V gene sequence: CDR1 SQVTM, CDR2 ANQGSEA. The trim removed 4 bases at V and 9 bases at J, leaving 6 bases unmatched. CDR3 protein: CSVASSGGGEQFF. For the CDR3, the DNA is TGCAGCGTTGCCTCTAGCGGGGGAGGTGAGCAGTTCTTC.

Written as DNA, the CDR3 is TGTGCCAGCTCACCCACACAGGGTAGGACTGAAGCTTTCTTT. Protein sequence: CASSPTQGRTEAFF. J is TRBJ1-1 and V is TRBV18; D perhaps matches TRBD1 (6 bases). The V gene lost 3 bases and the J gene lost 5 bases, with 13 bases spanning the gap. The CDR3 is made up of 14 amino acids. Germline loops: CDR1 KGHSH, CDR2 LQKENI.

The chain recombines TRBV15 with TRBJ1-1; 8 positions agree with TRBD1. Germline V gene data show CDR1 as LNHNV and CDR2 as YYDKDF (reference sequence). With V trimmed by 0 bases and J by 4 bases, 7 bases remained unmatched. The length of the CDR3 is 16 residues. CDR3 coding DNA: TGTGCCACCAGCAGAGAGGTGACAGGGGCAGGCACTGAAGCTTTCTTT. It is translated as CATSREVTGAGTEAFF.

The count of this clone is one. A junction end diverges from the germline sequence, so it may reflect a read error. This chain joins TRBV7-7 and TRBJ2-5, with TRBD1 identical over 7 bases. Germline-derived CDR1 and CDR2 are SSHAT and FNYEAQ (reference sequence). The CDR3 runs 15 residues. CDR3 amino acids: CASSSKRDRQETQYF. The CDR3 nucleotides read TGTGCTAGCAGCTCTAAAAGGGACAGACAAGAGACCCAGTACTTC.

The sample holds one count of this clone. The chain links TRBV6-5 to TRBJ1-2; the D gene is possibly TRBD1 (6 bases). This CDR3 comprises 16 residues. Trimming took off 4 bases at V and 3 bases at J, with 18 bases between the two ends. Germline CDR1 MNHEY, CDR2 SVGAGI. The CDR3 DNA is TGTGCCAGCAGTTCCTTACAGGGCCGACCTCACTATGGCTACACCTTC. Its translation is CASSSLQGRPHYGYTF.

The rearrangement uses TRBV3-1 (or the pseudogene TRBV3-2) and TRBJ1-6, with TRBD1 matching over 9 bases. The CDR3 runs to 18 residues. V dropped 0 bases and J dropped 10; count of bases not matched to a gene: 13. Germline V CDR1 and CDR2: LGHDT, YNNKEL (reference sequence). The CDR3 DNA sequence: TGTGCCAGCAGCCAAGAGCTCCTACCGGGACAGGGTGTATCACCCCTCCACTTT. Its protein is CASSQELLPGQGVSPLHF.

The chain combines TRBV4-1 with TRBJ1-4; a possible D gene is TRBD1 (6 bases). Per the germline V gene, CDR1 is MGHRA and CDR2 is YSYEKL. V was clipped by 5 bases and J by 6 bases, with 16 bases between them. The CDR3 extends over 15 amino acids. The CDR3 reads CASSTHQGIDEKLFF. CDR3 DNA sequence: TGCGCCAGCAGCACACACCAGGGGATCGATGAAAAACTGTTTTTT.

The V and J genes are TRBV7-8 and TRBJ1-5; the D is unclear. CDR3 size: 14 residues. CDR1 and CDR2 (germline): SGHVS, FQNEAQ. Trimming took off 1 base at V and 7 bases at J, with 11 bases between the two ends. As DNA, the CDR3 is TGTGCCAGCAGCTTAGTACCATCAGGACAGCCCCAGCATTTT. As protein: CASSLVPSGQPQHF.

CDR3 nucleotide sequence: TGCGCCAGCAGCTTCCCAGGCACGACAGATACGCAGTATTTT. This gives the protein CASSFPGTTDTQYF. The chain recombines TRBV5-1 with TRBJ2-3, with D unresolved. Trimming shortened V by 2 bases and J by 3 bases, and 10 bases separated the two germline ends. The CDR3 is 14 amino acids. CDR1 is SGHRS and CDR2 is YFSETQ in the germline V gene. Full variable domain (outside the CDR3, taken from reference TRBV5-1 and TRBJ2-3): KAGVTQTPRYLIKTRGQQVTLSCSPISGHRSVSWYQQTPGQGLQFLFEYFSETQRNKGNFPGRFSGRQFSNSRSEMNVSTLELGDSALYLCASSFPGTTDTQYFGPGTRLTVL.

This clone was seen only once. The chain employs TRBV10-3 and TRBJ1-4, with 8 bases fitting TRBD1. Germline CDR1 ENHRY, CDR2 SYGVKD. The J segment lost 5 bases and the V segment lost 5 bases, leaving 4 bases of the junction unmatched. The CDR3 is made up of 14 amino acids. The CDR3 is CAISPGTGNEKLFF. The CDR3 region has the DNA TGTGCCATCAGTCCCGGGACAGGCAATGAAAAACTGTTTTTT.

This chain uses TRBV6-2 or TRBV6-3 with TRBJ2-7; no definite D call. CDR3 length equals 15 residues. Trimming took 7 bases from V and 2 from J, leaving 18 bases between them. Germline lookup yields CDR1 MNHEY and CDR2 SVGEGT. CDR3 sequence: CASTPGSAYPYEQYF. The CDR3 DNA is TGTGCCAGCACCCCCGGCAGCGCGTACCCCTACGAGCAGTACTTC.